The sequence of this T cell receptor (beta chain) was determined in a study of T cell responses to AZD1222 COVID-19 vaccine. TCRdb keeps only in-frame clones here, not all; method: immunoSEQ multiplex PCR. This table has about 110,000 clones, 70% to 90% appearing once. Trimming took 5 bases from V and 0 from J; bases not matched to a gene: 9. Looked up from germline, CDR1 is LNHDA and CDR2 is SQIVND (reference sequence). The CDR3 totals 17 residues. This chain links TRBV19 with TRBJ2-2; TRBD1 matches at 7 bases. The receptor comes from an adult in good health. The starting material was peripheral blood, obtained on day 0 of AZD1222 vaccination. CDR3 nucleotide sequence: TGTGCCAGTAGTCCGTTAGAGGGGACAGCGAACACCGGGGAGCTGTTTTTT. This codes for CASSPLEGTANTGELFF.